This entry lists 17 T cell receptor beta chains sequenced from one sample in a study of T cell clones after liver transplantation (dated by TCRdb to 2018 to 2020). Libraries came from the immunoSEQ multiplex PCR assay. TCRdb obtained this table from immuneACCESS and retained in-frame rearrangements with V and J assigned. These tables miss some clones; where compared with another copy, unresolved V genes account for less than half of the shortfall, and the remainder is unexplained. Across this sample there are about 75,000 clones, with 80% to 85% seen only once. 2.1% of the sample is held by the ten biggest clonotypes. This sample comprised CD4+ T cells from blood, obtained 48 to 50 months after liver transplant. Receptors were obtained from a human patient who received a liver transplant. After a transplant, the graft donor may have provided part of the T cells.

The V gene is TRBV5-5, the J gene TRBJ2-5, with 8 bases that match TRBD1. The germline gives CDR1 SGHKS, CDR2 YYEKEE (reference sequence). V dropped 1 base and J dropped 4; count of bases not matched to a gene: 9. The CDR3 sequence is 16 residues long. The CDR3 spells CASSLWTGLVGETQYF. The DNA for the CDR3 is TGTGCCAGCAGCTTGTGGACAGGGTTGGTGGGAGAGACCCAGTACTTC. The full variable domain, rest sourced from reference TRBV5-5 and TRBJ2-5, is DAGVTQSPTHLIKTRGQQVTLRCSPISGHKSVSWYQQVLGQGPQFIFQYYEKEERGRGNFPDRFSARQFPNYSSELNVNALLLGDSALYLCASSLWTGLVGETQYFGPGTRLLVL.

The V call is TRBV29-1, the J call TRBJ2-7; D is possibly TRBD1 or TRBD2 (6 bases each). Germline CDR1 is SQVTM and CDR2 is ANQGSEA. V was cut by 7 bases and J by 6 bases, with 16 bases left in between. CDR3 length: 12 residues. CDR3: CSADEGGTEQYF. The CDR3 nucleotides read TGCAGCGCCGACGAAGGGGGGACCGAGCAGTACTTC.

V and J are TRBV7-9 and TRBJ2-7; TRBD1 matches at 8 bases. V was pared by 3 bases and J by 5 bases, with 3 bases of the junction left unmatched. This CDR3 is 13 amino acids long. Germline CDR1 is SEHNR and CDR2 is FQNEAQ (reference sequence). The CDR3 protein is CASSFQGAHEQYF. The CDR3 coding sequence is TGTGCCAGCAGCTTTCAGGGGGCCCACGAGCAGTACTTC.

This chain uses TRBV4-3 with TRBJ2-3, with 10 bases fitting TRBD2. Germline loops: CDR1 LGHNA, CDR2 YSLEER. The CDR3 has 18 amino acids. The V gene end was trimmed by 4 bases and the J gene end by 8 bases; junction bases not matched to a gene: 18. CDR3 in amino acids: CASSRQTGTSEGLGTQYF. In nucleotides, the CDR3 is TGCGCCAGCAGCCGGCAGACCGGGACTAGCGAGGGGTTAGGTACGCAGTATTTT.

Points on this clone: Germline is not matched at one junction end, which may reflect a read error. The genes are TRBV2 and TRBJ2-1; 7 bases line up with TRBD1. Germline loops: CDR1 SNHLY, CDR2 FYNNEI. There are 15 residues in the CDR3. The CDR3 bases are TGTGCCAGCAGTGAAGAGGGGGCCGGTGGGAATGAGCAGCTCTTC. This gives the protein CASSEEGAGGNEQLF.

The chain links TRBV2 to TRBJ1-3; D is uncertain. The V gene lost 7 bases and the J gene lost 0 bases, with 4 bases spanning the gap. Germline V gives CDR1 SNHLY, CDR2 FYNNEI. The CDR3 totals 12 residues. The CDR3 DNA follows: TGTGCCAGCACAGGCTCTGGAAACACCATATATTTT. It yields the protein CASTGSGNTIYF.

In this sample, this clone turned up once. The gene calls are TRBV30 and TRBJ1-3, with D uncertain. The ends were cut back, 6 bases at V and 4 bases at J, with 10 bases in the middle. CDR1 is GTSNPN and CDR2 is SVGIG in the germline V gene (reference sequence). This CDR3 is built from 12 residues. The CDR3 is CACTAGGNTIYF. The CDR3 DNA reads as TGTGCCTGTACGGCGGGGGGAAACACCATATATTTT.

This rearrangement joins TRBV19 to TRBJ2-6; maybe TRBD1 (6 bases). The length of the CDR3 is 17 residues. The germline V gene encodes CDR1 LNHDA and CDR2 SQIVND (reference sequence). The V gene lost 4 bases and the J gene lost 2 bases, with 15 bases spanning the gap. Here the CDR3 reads CASSTRHRAPGANVLTF. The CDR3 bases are TGTGCCAGTAGTACACGGCACAGGGCACCTGGGGCCAACGTCCTGACTTTC.

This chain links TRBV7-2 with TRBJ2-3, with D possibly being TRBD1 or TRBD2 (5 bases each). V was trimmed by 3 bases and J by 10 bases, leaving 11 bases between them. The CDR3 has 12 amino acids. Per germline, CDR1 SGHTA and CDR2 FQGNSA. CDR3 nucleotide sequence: TGTGCCAGCAGCTTTGGGACCGAGCCGCAGTATTTT. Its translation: CASSFGTEPQYF.

CDR3 in DNA: TGTGCCAGCAGCTTAGCCGGAGGGGCTGAAAAACTGTTTTTT. Encoded protein: CASSLAGGAEKLFF. V is TRBV7-9 and J is TRBJ1-4; the D gene is possibly TRBD1 (5 bases). The CDR3 consists of 14 residues. V lost 0 bases and J lost 7, with 9 bases in between. Germline lookup yields CDR1 SEHNR and CDR2 FQNEAQ (reference sequence).

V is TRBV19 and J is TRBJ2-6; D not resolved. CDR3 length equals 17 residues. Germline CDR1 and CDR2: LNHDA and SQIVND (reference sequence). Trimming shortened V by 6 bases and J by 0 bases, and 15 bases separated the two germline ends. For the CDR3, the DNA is TGTGCCAGTAGCCCCCCGGGCGGTATCTCTGGGGCCAACGTCCTGACTTTC. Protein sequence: CASSPPGGISGANVLTF.

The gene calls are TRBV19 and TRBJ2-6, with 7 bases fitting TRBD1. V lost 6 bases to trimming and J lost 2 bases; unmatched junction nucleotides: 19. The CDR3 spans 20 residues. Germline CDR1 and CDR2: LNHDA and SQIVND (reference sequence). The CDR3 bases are TGTGCCAGTAGCTACACCTTGACAGGGCTCTTGGGCACTGGGGCCAACGTCCTGACTTTC. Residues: CASSYTLTGLLGTGANVLTF.

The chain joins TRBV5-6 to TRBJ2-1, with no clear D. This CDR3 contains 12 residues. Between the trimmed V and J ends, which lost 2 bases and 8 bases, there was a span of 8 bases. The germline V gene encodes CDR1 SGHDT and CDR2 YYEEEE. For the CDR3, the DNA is TGTGCCAGCAGCTTACTGGCGGATGAGCAGTTCTTC. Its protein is CASSLLADEQFF.

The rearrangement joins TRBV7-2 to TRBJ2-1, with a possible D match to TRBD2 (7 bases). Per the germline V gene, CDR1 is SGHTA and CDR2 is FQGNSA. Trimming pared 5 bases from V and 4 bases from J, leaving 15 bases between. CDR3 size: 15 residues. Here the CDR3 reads CASSLTGGSYNEQFF. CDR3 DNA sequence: TGTGCCAGCAGCCTAACGGGGGGCTCTTACAATGAGCAGTTCTTC.

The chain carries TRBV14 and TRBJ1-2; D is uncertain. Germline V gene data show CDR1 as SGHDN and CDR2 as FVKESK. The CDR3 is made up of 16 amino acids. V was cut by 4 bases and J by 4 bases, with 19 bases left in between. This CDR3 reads CASSREMGASLYGYTF. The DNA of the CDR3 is TGTGCCAGCAGCCGGGAGATGGGAGCGTCACTCTATGGCTACACCTTC. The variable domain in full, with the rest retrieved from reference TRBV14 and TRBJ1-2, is EAGVTQFPSHSVIEKGQTVTLRCDPISGHDNLYWYRRVMGKEIKFLLHFVKESKQDESGMPNNRFLAERTGGTYSTLKVQPAELEDSGVYFCASSREMGASLYGYTFGSGTRLTVV.

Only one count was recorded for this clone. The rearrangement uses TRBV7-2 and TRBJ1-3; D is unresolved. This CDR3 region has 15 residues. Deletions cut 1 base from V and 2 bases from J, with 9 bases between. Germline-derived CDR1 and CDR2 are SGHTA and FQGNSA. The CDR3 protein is CASSLVVQPGNTIYF. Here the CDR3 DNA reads TGTGCCAGCAGCTTAGTCGTACAGCCTGGAAACACCATATATTTT.

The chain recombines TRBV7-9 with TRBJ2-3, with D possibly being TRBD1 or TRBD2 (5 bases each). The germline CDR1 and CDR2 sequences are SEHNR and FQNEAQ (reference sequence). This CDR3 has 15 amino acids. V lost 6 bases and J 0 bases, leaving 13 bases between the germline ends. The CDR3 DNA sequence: TGTGCCAGCAGGGGCTTGGGGGAGAGCACAGATACGCAGTATTTT. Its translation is CASRGLGESTDTQYF. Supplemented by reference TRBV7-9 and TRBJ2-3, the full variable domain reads DTGVSQNPRHKITKRGQNVTFRCDPISEHNRLYWYRQTLGQGPEFLTYFQNEAQLEKSRLLSDRFSAERPKGSFSTLEIQRTEQGDSAMYLCASRGLGESTDTQYFGPGTRLTVL.